The 5 T cell receptor beta chains below come from one sample, sequenced in a study of shared clonotypes between healthy human individuals. Naive CD8 cells lacked CD45RO, underwent positive selection for CCR7 and left out terminally differentiated effector memory CD45RA+ cells. The data were produced by immunoSEQ multiplex PCR, yet TCRdb's version contains in-frame clones alone and is incomplete. The table lists 2 million to 2.5 million clones, roughly 95% of them singletons. Sequenced: naive CD8+ T cells sorted from blood. The receptor source for this set is a man younger than 35 in good health.

The rearrangement joins TRBV27 to TRBJ2-7; a possible D gene is TRBD2 (5 bases). Germline V gene lookup returns CDR1 MNHEY and CDR2 SMNVEV (reference sequence). The CDR3 loop spans 14 amino acids. The V gene lost 4 bases and the J gene lost 4 bases, with 14 bases spanning the gap. CDR3 residues: CASSSGLSIYEQYF. The CDR3 DNA reads TGTGCCAGCAGTTCAGGACTCTCCATTTACGAGCAGTACTTC.

The chain links TRBV27 to TRBJ1-5; D is ambiguous. With 10 bases removed from V and 0 bases from J, the gap between germline ends came to 10 bases. The CDR3 covers 13 residues. Germline lookup yields CDR1 MNHEY and CDR2 SMNVEV (reference sequence). DNA of the CDR3: TGTGCCACCAGAGTTTATAGCAATCAGCCCCAGCATTTT. Translating it yields CATRVYSNQPQHF.

This clone was seen once. The rearrangement joins TRBV5-6 to TRBJ1-6; 7 bases fit TRBD1. V lost 7 bases to trimming and J lost 5 bases; unmatched junction nucleotides: 6. The length of the CDR3 is 14 residues. Germline values: CDR1 SGHDT, CDR2 YYEEEE. The CDR3 sequence: CASWDSSDNSPLHF. The CDR3 DNA sequence: TGTGCCAGCTGGGACAGTAGTGATAATTCACCCCTCCACTTT.

The CDR3 DNA reads as TGTGCCATCCGGGACAGTTTATACACTGAAGCTTTCTTT. Translated, it gives CAIRDSLYTEAFF. The chain combines TRBV19 with TRBJ1-1; TRBD1 matches at 7 bases. Germline values: CDR1 LNHDA, CDR2 SQIVND (reference sequence). The CDR3 is 13 residues long. The trim removed 10 bases at V and 3 bases at J, leaving 8 bases unmatched.

The gene calls are TRBV5-8 and TRBJ1-1; weak D call: TRBD1 (5 bases). Trimming shortened V by 0 bases and J by 5 bases, and 14 bases separated the two germline ends. CDR3 length: 15 amino acids. Germline loops: CDR1 SGHTS, CDR2 YDEGEE. The CDR3 coding sequence is TGTGCCAGCAGCTTGGAGGCAGGGATAGCGACTGAAGCTTTCTTT. It encodes CASSLEAGIATEAFF.